This paragraph covers one TCR beta chain sequence. The CDR3 is 15 residues long. V was trimmed by 0 bases and J by 2 bases, leaving 9 bases between them. Germline assignment: CDR1 SGHNT and CDR2 YYREEE (reference sequence). Sequenced by immunoSEQ multiplex PCR; TCRdb stores in-frame clones only, minus some. In the table there are 12,000 or so clones, about 86% of which are singletons. This sample is drawn from a study of technical replicates of blood from several donors. The TCR was taken from a human donor in good health. This chain uses TRBV5-4 with TRBJ1-3; tentative D call: TRBD1 (6 bases). The sample was PBMCs. CDR3 in DNA: TGTGCCAGCAGCTTGGAGGCAGGGGCTGGAAACACCATATATTTT. As protein: CASSLEAGAGNTIYF.